Sequencing of this T cell receptor beta chain was carried out in a study of T cells in Graves' hyperthyroidism and ophthalmopathy. General study findings and limits: The majority of expanded thyroid clonotypes above 0.001 also appeared in blood. The model anticipated ophthalmopathy a median about six months pre-onset.

V trimming: 5 bases; J trimming: 3 bases; junction bases outside the gene matches: 8. Germline V CDR1 and CDR2: LGHDT, YNNKEL (reference sequence). The CDR3 loop spans 15 amino acids. Amplification yielded TCR beta CDR3 regions, with RNA transcripts as the source. RT-PCR in the first round (using the HTBI primer set) targeted the TCR CDR3. MiXCR, applied by TCRdb to the multiplex PCR reads, yields one record per CDR3 protein. This table holds 530,000 or so distinct CDR3 sequences, approximately 17% found once. Diagnostic decisions used clinical symptoms, serum thyroxine and TRAb, thyroid ultrasound and orbital computed tomography. Concerning this clonotype itself: Its antigen is unidentified.

Specimen: blood. This receptor was identified in a woman between 18 and 29 years old with Graves' ophthalmopathy. V is TRBV3-1 and J is TRBJ1-1, with 8 bases fitting TRBD1. CDR3: CASSSSGGADTEAFF. The CDR3 DNA follows: TGTGCCAGCAGCTCTTCAGGGGGCGCCGACACTGAAGCTTTCTTT.